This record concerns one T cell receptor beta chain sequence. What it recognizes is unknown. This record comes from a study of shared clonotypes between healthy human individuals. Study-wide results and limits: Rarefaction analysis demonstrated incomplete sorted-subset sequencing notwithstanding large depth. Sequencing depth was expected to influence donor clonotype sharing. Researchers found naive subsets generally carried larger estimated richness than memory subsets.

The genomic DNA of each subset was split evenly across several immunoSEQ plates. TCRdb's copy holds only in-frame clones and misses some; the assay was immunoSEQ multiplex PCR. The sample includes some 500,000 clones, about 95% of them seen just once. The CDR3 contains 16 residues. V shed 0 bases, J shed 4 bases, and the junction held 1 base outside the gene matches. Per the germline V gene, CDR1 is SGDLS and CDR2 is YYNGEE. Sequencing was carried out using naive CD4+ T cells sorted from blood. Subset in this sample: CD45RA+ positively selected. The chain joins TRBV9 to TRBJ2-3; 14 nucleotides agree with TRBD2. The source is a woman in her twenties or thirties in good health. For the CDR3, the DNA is TGTGCCAGCAGCGTAGGGACTAGCGGGAGGTCAGATACGCAGTATTTT. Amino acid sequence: CASSVGTSGRSDTQYF.